This TCR beta chain was recorded in a study of T cell repertoires in aging, cancer and after chemotherapy. Whole-study context: Clear clonal overlap appeared across healthy donor samples taken over several months to years. The whole study produced a dataset of several million TCR reads. Overall study findings and caveats: Healthy donors lost TCR diversity with age mainly through richness, cancer patients through richness and evenness. Rebound thymic output was suggested by rising median generation probability during chemotherapy in each cancer cohort.

Amplification of TCR beta used genomic DNA extracted from peripheral blood. TRB rearrangements spanning V, D and J were amplified using mixed TRB-A/B primers. TCRdb reprocessed the multiplex PCR reads with MiXCR, giving one entry per CDR3 protein. The sample shows some 8,000 distinct CDR3 sequences, around 35% of them seen only once. By share, this clonotype counts as medium-sized (0.01 to 0.1%). What it binds is unknown. The source of this sequence is a human donor in good health. The sequenced sample was blood.

In DNA, the CDR3 is TGTGCCAGCAGCTTAGAAGGGGCAGGGGGCAACTACGAGCAGTACTTC. This gives the protein CASSLEGAGGNYEQYF. The chain uses TRBV11-1 and TRBJ2-7; 8 bases match TRBD1. Germline V gene lookup returns CDR1 SGHAT and CDR2 FQDESV (reference sequence). The CDR3 spans 16 residues. Germline trimming cut 1 base from V and 3 bases from J; bases unmatched to any gene: 8.